The clone carrying this T cell receptor (beta chain) was observed a handful of times. Its specificity is unknown. These data belong to a study of human T cells and chemical hapten exposure. Study details: The study enrolled mostly female patients with alopecia areata, totalis or universalis. Slight differences in pooled library volume were the main source of varying TCR yields across samples.

Trimming cost V 7 bases and J 3 bases, with 15 bases left between them. This CDR3 region has 15 residues. Looked up from germline, CDR1 is SNHLY and CDR2 is FYNNEI. The time point is: patch test 3, about 24 weeks after DPC sensitization. Indicated treatment: therapeutic diphenylcyclopropenone sensitization with weekly scalp DPC. The authors extracted total RNA from unfractionated whole blood. TCRdb used MiXCR to reprocess the RACE reads, holding one entry per CDR3 protein. There are about 190,000 distinct CDR3 sequences in the sample; about 25% occur only once, and 2% to 3% lies in the top ten. Study observations and caveats: Following DPC sensitization, TCRs present above 1 in 1000 frequency showed no change.

The sequence derives from a woman aged 40 to 50 with alopecia areata. Some clones in this sample may be carry-over from other donors' samples. The material sequenced was whole blood, taken in connection with sensitization to the hapten diphenylcyclopropenone (DPC). J is TRBJ2-2 and V is TRBV2; D may be TRBD1 or TRBD2 (5 bases each). The CDR3 sequence is CASNRGDAHTGELFF. CDR3 DNA sequence: TGTGCCAGCAATAGAGGGGATGCGCACACCGGGGAGCTGTTTTTT.